This T cell receptor beta chain emerged from a study of control samples from healthy donors and cancer patients. Assay: immunoSEQ multiplex PCR; the TCRdb copy retains only in-frame clones and omits some. The table records some 150,000 clones, about 94% of them present only once. The table lists this clone with a few counts. Between the trimmed V and J ends, which lost 0 bases and 4 bases, there was a span of 16 bases. The CDR3 contains 16 residues. Germline CDR1 SGDLS, CDR2 YYNGEE. J is TRBJ1-1 and V is TRBV9, with D maybe TRBD1 (6 bases). This receptor was identified in a man aged 55 to 70 with colorectal cancer. The sequencing input was PBMCs. CDR3 protein: CASSVVSTGWSTEAFF. The DNA of the CDR3 is TGTGCCAGCAGCGTAGTTTCCACAGGGTGGAGCACTGAAGCTTTCTTT.